These 5 T cell receptor beta chains were sequenced from one sample in a study of radiation and T cells in renal cell carcinoma. Time point defined: baseline pretreatment blood. As for treatment: 15 Gy SBRT to primary tumor, nephrectomy 4 weeks later. Using immunoSEQ multiplex PCR, the repertoire was profiled, and TCRdb retains in-frame clones only, with some absent. The table records around 140,000 clones, 88% of them present only once. Specimen: blood, collected from a patient whose treatment included radiotherapy and nephrectomy. Receptors originate from a woman aged 70-85 years with renal cell carcinoma.

The chain employs TRBV6-6 and TRBJ1-4; maybe TRBD1 (5 bases). The CDR3 is made up of 13 amino acids. The V end was cut by 7 bases, the J end by 7 bases, with 13 bases between. The germline CDR1 and CDR2 sequences are MNHNY and SVGAGI (reference sequence). The CDR3 here is CASNTGRSEKLFF. The CDR3 DNA is TGTGCCAGCAATACGGGACGGTCTGAAAAACTGTTTTTT.

The chain employs TRBV4-2 and TRBJ2-2; no reliable D call. The CDR3 is 14 amino acids. V lost 3 bases, J lost 4 bases, and 9 bases lay in between. Germline loops: CDR1 LGHNA, CDR2 YNFKEQ. The CDR3 spells CASSQKTSTGELFF. As DNA, the CDR3 is TGTGCCAGCAGCCAGAAAACCTCCACCGGGGAGCTGTTTTTT.

This chain connects TRBV5-1 to TRBJ1-6; D gene unclear. The CDR3 consists of 15 residues. Germline V gene data show CDR1 as SGHRS and CDR2 as YFSETQ. V was shortened by 0 bases and J by 9 bases, with 13 bases between the two germline ends. The CDR3 coding sequence is TGCGCCAGCAGCTTGGATCAGCCCCACGCTTCACCCCTCCACTTT. This codes for CASSLDQPHASPLHF.

The J gene is TRBJ1-2, the V gene TRBV9; 10 bases line up with TRBD1. Trimming took 4 bases from V and 7 from J; bases not matched to a gene: 4. The CDR3 length is 13 residues. The germline V gene encodes CDR1 SGDLS and CDR2 YYNGEE. The CDR3 sequence is CASSRTGGFGYTF. The DNA of the CDR3 is TGTGCCAGCAGCAGGACAGGGGGGTTTGGCTACACCTTC.

V usage is TRBV5-8 and J usage is TRBJ2-5, with a tentative D call TRBD1 (5 bases). Trimming shortened V by 4 bases and J by 1 base, and 17 bases separated the two germline ends. Germline V gene lookup returns CDR1 SGHTS and CDR2 YDEGEE. This CDR3 has 16 residues. CDR3 sequence: CASSVQGTTIQETQYF. Written as DNA, the CDR3 is TGTGCCAGCAGCGTCCAGGGTACGACGATCCAAGAGACCCAGTACTTC.